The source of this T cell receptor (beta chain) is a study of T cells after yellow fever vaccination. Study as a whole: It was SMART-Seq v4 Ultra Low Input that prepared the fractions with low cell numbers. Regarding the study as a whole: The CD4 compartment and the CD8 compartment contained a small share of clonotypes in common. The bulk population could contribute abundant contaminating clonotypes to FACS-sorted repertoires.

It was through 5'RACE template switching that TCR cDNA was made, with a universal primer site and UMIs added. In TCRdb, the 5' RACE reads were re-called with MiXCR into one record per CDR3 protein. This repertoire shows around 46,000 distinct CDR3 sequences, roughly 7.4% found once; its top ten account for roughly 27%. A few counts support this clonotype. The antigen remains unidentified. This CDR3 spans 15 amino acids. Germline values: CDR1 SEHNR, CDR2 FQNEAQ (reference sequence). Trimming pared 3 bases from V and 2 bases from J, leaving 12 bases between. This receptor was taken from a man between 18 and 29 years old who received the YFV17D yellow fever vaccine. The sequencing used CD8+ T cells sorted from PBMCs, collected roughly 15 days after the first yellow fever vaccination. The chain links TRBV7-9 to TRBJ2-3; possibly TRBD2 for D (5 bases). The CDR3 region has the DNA TGTGCCAGCAGCTTCCAGGACTGGGACACAGATACGCAGTATTTT. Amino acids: CASSFQDWDTDTQYF.